A single sample gave rise to the 24 T cell receptor beta chains below, sequenced in a study of cytomegalovirus exposure and HLA in healthy donors. PCR primers comprised 60 Vbeta and 13 Jbeta primers. Assay used: immunoSEQ multiplex PCR; TCRdb lists only in-frame clones, some missing. Among fewer than 250,000 clones listed, about 69% were seen once. The sample consisted of PBMCs. These receptors came from a young man in good health and CMV-seropositive.

The chain links TRBV9 to TRBJ1-3; D unresolved. The germline gives CDR1 SGDLS, CDR2 YYNGEE. This CDR3 is built from 15 residues. Trimming pared 0 bases from V and 0 bases from J, leaving 7 bases between. CDR3 region: CASSVGRTSGNTIYF. The CDR3 nucleotides read TGTGCCAGCAGCGTAGGGAGGACCTCTGGAAACACCATATATTTT.

This clone was seen just once. This chain connects TRBV19 to TRBJ1-2, with TRBD1 matching 7 bases. The CDR3 is made up of 14 amino acids. The germline V gene has CDR1 LNHDA and CDR2 SQIVND (reference sequence). With 6 bases clipped from V and 2 bases from J, the junction kept 6 bases outside the gene matches. CDR3 sequence: CASRLEDRNYGYTF. The CDR3 bases are TGTGCCAGTAGACTAGAGGACAGGAACTATGGCTACACCTTC.

The sample holds a few counts of this clone. A read error may explain this, as a much larger clone is one base away. This sequence joins TRBV6-5 and TRBJ1-3; TRBD1 matches at 8 bases. CDR1 and CDR2 from the germline V gene are MNHEY and SVGAGI. This CDR3 has 15 residues. CDR3 in DNA: TGTGCCAGCAGTTACGGACAGGGCTCTGGAAACGCCATATATTTT. Translation gives CASSYGQGSGNAIYF.

There are a few counts of this clone. This sequence joins TRBV7-9 and TRBJ2-1; 7 bases agree with TRBD2. Trimming cost V 5 bases and J 5 bases; bases outside gene matches: 9. This CDR3 spans 15 amino acids. The germline V gene encodes CDR1 SEHNR and CDR2 FQNEAQ (reference sequence). The CDR3 bases are TGTGCCAGCAGCCTCGAGCGGGACGGGCACAATGAGCAGTTCTTC. Translation: CASSLERDGHNEQFF.

V is TRBV4-2 and J is TRBJ2-2, with D possibly TRBD1 on 5 matching bases. Trimming stripped 2 bases from V and 0 bases from J, with 10 bases between. Germline V CDR1 and CDR2: LGHNA, YNFKEQ. This CDR3 is 16 amino acids long. The CDR3 DNA is TGTGCCAGCAGCCAAAGCAGGGATACGAACACCGGGGAGCTGTTTTTT. This codes for CASSQSRDTNTGELFF.

This chain's CDR3 is CASSLDRSHGYTF. In DNA, the CDR3 is TGTGCCAGCAGCTTAGACAGGAGCCATGGCTACACCTTC. This chain joins TRBV7-9 and TRBJ1-2, with D perhaps TRBD1 (5 bases). Trimming stripped 1 base from V and 6 bases from J, with 9 bases between. The CDR3 is 13 residues long. From germline, CDR1 is SEHNR and CDR2 FQNEAQ (reference sequence).

V gene TRBV7-2 combines with J gene TRBJ2-7, with TRBD1 matching over 8 bases. The germline V gene encodes CDR1 SGHTA and CDR2 FQGNSA. The CDR3 runs to 14 residues. V was clipped by 5 bases and J by 4 bases; unmatched bases: 7. In DNA, the CDR3 is TGTGCCAGCAGCACCCGACAGGGGAATTACGAGCAGTACTTC. It specifies CASSTRQGNYEQYF.

The chain uses TRBV7-9 and TRBJ1-2; D unclear. The germline V gene encodes CDR1 SEHNR and CDR2 FQNEAQ (reference sequence). The CDR3 is 12 amino acids. Deletions cut 7 bases from V and 2 bases from J, with 8 bases between. CDR3 coding DNA: TGTGCCAGCACCCAACAGAACTATGGCTACACCTTC. This sequence encodes CASTQQNYGYTF.

CDR3 protein: CASSFRGSPLHF. DNA of the CDR3: TGTGCCAGCAGCTTCAGGGGCTCACCCCTCCACTTT. The chain links TRBV6-5 to TRBJ1-6, with D tentatively TRBD1 (6 bases). The CDR3 length is 12 residues. Germline values: CDR1 MNHEY, CDR2 SVGAGI. Trimming stripped 6 bases from V and 10 bases from J, with 10 bases between.

The chain recombines TRBV7-9 with TRBJ1-4; TRBD1 matches at 7 bases. This CDR3 spans 14 amino acids. V trimming: 5 bases; J trimming: 6 bases; junction bases outside the gene matches: 6. Germline V lookup: CDR1 SEHNR, CDR2 FQNEAQ (reference sequence). In DNA, the CDR3 is TGTGCCAGCAGCCTTGACAGGGTGGATGAAAAACTGTTTTTT. This sequence encodes CASSLDRVDEKLFF.

This clone has just a few counts. V usage is TRBV30 and J usage is TRBJ2-7, with D perhaps matching TRBD1 (5 bases). This CDR3 comprises 12 residues. Trimming took off 2 bases at V and 5 bases at J, with 10 bases between the two ends. Germline loops: CDR1 GTSNPN, CDR2 SVGIG (reference sequence). CDR3 sequence: CAWSPVGDEQYF. CDR3 sequence (DNA): TGTGCCTGGAGTCCGGTAGGGGACGAGCAGTACTTC.

The gene calls are TRBV5-4 and TRBJ2-5; possible D gene TRBD2, 6 bases. V was trimmed by 7 bases and J by 5 bases, leaving 15 bases between them. Per the germline V gene, CDR1 is SGHNT and CDR2 is YYREEE (reference sequence). The CDR3 is made up of 13 amino acids. CDR3 sequence (DNA): TGTGCCAGCTGCTGGCGGGGTGAGGAGACCCAGTACTTC. It codes for CASCWRGEETQYF.

The chain combines TRBV30 with TRBJ1-1; tentative D call: TRBD1 (5 bases). Trimming left V 3 bases short and J 3 bases short, with 11 bases between. The germline CDR1 and CDR2 sequences are GTSNPN and SVGIG (reference sequence). The CDR3 loop spans 13 amino acids. The CDR3 coding sequence is TGTGCCTGGAGGGGGCCCTCCGACACTGAAGCTTTCTTT. This gives the protein CAWRGPSDTEAFF.

The gene calls are TRBV7-2 and TRBJ2-7, with TRBD2 matching over 8 bases. Trimming cost V 1 base and J 2 bases; bases outside gene matches: 4. This CDR3 is built from 15 residues. The germline V gene encodes CDR1 SGHTA and CDR2 FQGNSA. CDR3 sequence (DNA): TGTGCCAGCAGCTTAGTTGGGACTAGGCCCTACGAGCAGTACTTC. It codes for CASSLVGTRPYEQYF.

The chain carries TRBV28 and TRBJ2-7, with D possibly matching TRBD2 (6 bases). Between the trimmed V and J ends, which lost 6 bases and 0 bases, there was a span of 12 bases. This CDR3 is built from 14 residues. The germline gives CDR1 MDHEN, CDR2 SYDVKM. The CDR3 here is CASSKGGASYEQYF. The CDR3, as DNA: TGTGCCAGCAGCAAGGGCGGGGCCTCCTACGAGCAGTACTTC.

V is TRBV10-3 and J is TRBJ2-7, with TRBD2 matching 9 bases. The CDR3 covers 13 residues. V lost 11 bases and J lost 2; bases outside the gene matches: 7. Germline V gene sequence: CDR1 ENHRY, CDR2 SYGVKD. The CDR3 DNA sequence: TGTGCCGCCGGCTCTAGCGGGGCCTACGAGCAGTACTTC. Translation: CAAGSSGAYEQYF.

The chain recombines TRBV11-1 with TRBJ2-3; 11 nucleotides align to TRBD1. The V and J ends lost 6 bases and 6 bases, in that order; junction bases with no gene match: 5. Germline CDR1 reads SGHAT; CDR2 reads FQDESV (reference sequence). CDR3 length equals 14 residues. The CDR3 protein is CASRRTGGVDTQYF. Here the CDR3 DNA reads TGTGCCAGCAGAAGGACAGGGGGCGTGGATACGCAGTATTTT.

The chain has TRBV6-6 and TRBJ2-7; TRBD2 agrees at 8 bases. CDR3 size: 15 residues. Germline V lookup: CDR1 MNHNY, CDR2 SVGAGI (reference sequence). V was pared by 6 bases and J by 5 bases, with 12 bases of the junction left unmatched. CDR3 sequence reads: CASSQVAGGFHEQYF. In nucleotides, the CDR3 is TGTGCCAGCAGCCAGGTGGCGGGAGGTTTTCACGAGCAGTACTTC.

This sequence joins TRBV5-5 and TRBJ2-7; D ambiguous. Trimming pared 0 bases from V and 6 bases from J, leaving 10 bases between. The CDR3 is 13 amino acids. The germline V gene has CDR1 SGHKS and CDR2 YYEKEE (reference sequence). Here the CDR3 DNA reads TGTGCCAGCAGCTTGGGTCTAGATGGCGAGCAGTACTTC. This codes for CASSLGLDGEQYF.

The J gene is TRBJ1-6, the V gene TRBV14; 9 bases map to TRBD1. Germline V gene lookup returns CDR1 SGHDN and CDR2 FVKESK. The V segment lost 4 bases and the J segment 7 bases; nucleotides outside the gene matches: 5. The CDR3 has 15 residues. The CDR3 nucleotides are TGTGCCAGCAGCCTTTTCGGGACAGGGAATTCACCCCTCCACTTT. Its protein is CASSLFGTGNSPLHF.

The V and J genes are TRBV7-2 and TRBJ2-2; tentatively, D is TRBD2 (6 bases). V was cut by 2 bases and J by 5 bases, with 15 bases left in between. The CDR3 has 16 residues. CDR1 is SGHTA and CDR2 is FQGNSA in the germline V gene. The CDR3 coding sequence is TGTGCCAGCAGCTTACGGGACTCCTTGGGAACCGGGGAGCTGTTTTTT. Amino acid sequence: CASSLRDSLGTGELFF.

This clone was found a few times. This chain connects TRBV28 to TRBJ1-5; 11 bases match TRBD1. This CDR3 region has 18 residues. The V gene's germline CDR1 is MDHEN and CDR2 SYDVKM. Unmatched junction bases numbered 11, after V lost 7 bases and J lost 0 bases. CDR3 nucleotide sequence: TGTGCCAGCATCCGTGGACAGGGGGCATCTTATAGCAATCAGCCCCAGCATTTT. This codes for CASIRGQGASYSNQPQHF.

CDR3 DNA: TGTGCCAGCAGCGTCGGTCCAGGGGTGAAGCAGCCCCAGCATTTT. Its protein is CASSVGPGVKQPQHF. The genes are TRBV9 and TRBJ1-5; maybe TRBD1 (6 bases). CDR3 length: 15 residues. V was clipped by 2 bases and J by 7 bases, with 16 bases between them. The V gene's germline CDR1 is SGDLS and CDR2 YYNGEE.

The chain couples TRBV12-5 to TRBJ1-2; TRBD1 agrees at 9 bases. Losses at the gene ends were 5 bases for V and 3 bases for J; bases not matched to a gene: 10. The CDR3 is made up of 16 amino acids. Germline V lookup: CDR1 LGHNT, CDR2 FRNRAP. CDR3 DNA sequence: TGTGCTAGTGGTGCACGGGACAGGGAGAAGGACTATGGCTACACCTTC. Protein product: CASGARDREKDYGYTF.